What follows describes a single TCR beta chain. Primers: 60 Vbeta forward and 13 Jbeta reverse. Profiled with immunoSEQ multiplex PCR; TCRdb holds only in-frame clones, not every one. This sample's clone table lists roughly 34,000 clones. This sample is drawn from a study of cytomegalovirus exposure and HLA in healthy donors. This sequence originates from a woman in her 40s in good health and CMV-seropositive. Sequencing input: PBMCs.

Here the CDR3 reads CASSSPGRGPGNTIYF. As DNA, the CDR3 is TGTGCCAGCAGTTCGCCTGGGCGGGGGCCTGGAAACACCATATATTTT. This chain connects TRBV28 to TRBJ1-3; the D gene is possibly TRBD1 (6 bases). The germline CDR1 and CDR2 sequences are MDHEN and SYDVKM. The CDR3 has 16 amino acids. Trimming removed 4 bases from V and 2 bases from J, with 15 bases in between.